A single count supports the clone carrying this TCR beta chain. This sample was taken from a study of blood T cell repertoires in COVID-19. Study-wide context: Italy, Spain and the United States were the sources of the convalescent and acute COVID-19 samples. Sources were T cells, B-cell-depleted T cells, or PBMCs; the material itself was cDNA or gDNA.

Per the authors' pipeline: Using reference gene primer amplification, nucleated cell counts were estimated. Clones were read by immunoSEQ multiplex PCR, and TCRdb kept only the in-frame ones, dropping some. Clonal size and the V and J genes are those of that table, whereas D and trimming came from the DNA. The sample yields around 190,000 clones, 80% to 90% seen once. The CDR3 contains 14 residues. From germline, CDR1 is MDHEN and CDR2 SYDVKM. V shed 6 bases, J shed 8 bases, and the junction held 9 bases outside the gene matches. Material for sequencing was peripheral blood. V and J are TRBV28 and TRBJ1-4, with TRBD1 matching 7 bases. The clonotype originates from a man in his fifties with active or convalescent COVID-19. The CDR3 DNA reads as TGTGCCAGCAGCCTGACAGGGAATCGGGAAAAACTGTTTTTT. It encodes CASSLTGNREKLFF.